These T cell receptor beta chains were read from a single sample in a study of T-cell reconstitution after alpha-beta-depleted transplantation in children. In TCRdb, the PCR reads were re-called with MiXCR into one record per CDR3 protein. The sample yields a few hundred thousand distinct CDR3 sequences, 27% seen once. The specimen was PBMCs, collected before TCRalphabeta/CD19-depleted stem cell transplant. The receptors derive from a boy under two years old with Wiskott-Aldrich syndrome, due to receive a stem cell transplant. CDR3s include the opening cysteine and the closing phenylalanine or tryptophan. A D gene is named only where the DNA matches it firmly. Size is omitted from some rows. Given values are once, few, many or a class for expanded clones.

TRBV4-2	few	TRBJ1-3	NA	CASSQDSSGNTIYF	TGTGCCAGCAGCCAGGACAGTTCTGGAAACACCATATATTTT
TRBV10-3	NA	TRBJ2-7	NA	CAISVSDGYEQYF	TGTGCCATCAGTGTGTCTGACGGCTACGAGCAGTACTTC
TRBV7-2	few	TRBJ1-6	NA	CASSLKGGPPHSPLHF	TGTGCCAGCAGCTTAAAGGGGGGCCCTCCCCATTCACCCCTCCACTTT
TRBV7-2	NA	TRBJ1-4	TRBD1	CASSVTGGWGKLFF	TGTGCCAGCAGCGTAACAGGGGGCTGGGGAAAACTGTTTTTT
TRBV10-1	NA	TRBJ2-5	TRBD2	CASSEGLLAGGGQETQYF	TGCGCCAGCAGTGAAGGGTTACTAGCGGGAGGGGGCCAAGAGACCCAGTACTTC
TRBV9	NA	TRBJ2-5	NA	CASSVRGHSETQYF	TGTGCCAGCAGCGTGAGGGGACACTCCGAGACCCAGTACTTC
TRBV6-4	NA	TRBJ2-7	TRBD2	CASRDYRNEQYF	TGTGCCAGCCGGGACTATCGGAACGAGCAGTACTTC
TRBV28	few	TRBJ1-1	NA	CASKGVRTEAFF	TGTGCCAGCAAGGGGGTACGGACTGAAGCTTTCTTT
TRBV27	NA	TRBJ2-1	TRBD2	CASSALAGGNEQFF	TGTGCCAGCAGCGCATTAGCGGGAGGGAATGAGCAGTTCTTC
TRBV9	NA	TRBJ2-3	NA	CASSFGTQRDTQYF	TGTGCCAGCAGTTTCGGGACCCAGAGAGATACGCAGTATTTT
TRBV20-1	few	TRBJ2-5	NA	CSARILQETQYF	TGCAGTGCTAGGATACTCCAAGAGACCCAGTACTTC
TRBV10-3	NA	TRBJ1-2	NA	CAISGVGPYGYTF	TGTGCCATCAGTGGGGTGGGGCCCTATGGCTACACCTTC
TRBV7-8	few	TRBJ2-3	NA	CASSFGPEDTQYF	TGTGCCAGCAGCTTCGGGCCTGAGGATACGCAGTATTTT
TRBV6-1	few	TRBJ2-7	TRBD1	CASRPRGQGTYEQYF	TGTGCCAGCAGACCCCGAGGACAGGGAACCTACGAGCAGTACTTC
TRBV10-3	few	TRBJ2-1	TRBD2	CAISERLAGVGDEQFF	TGTGCCATCAGTGAGAGACTAGCGGGAGTAGGCGATGAGCAGTTCTTC
TRBV28	NA	TRBJ2-5	TRBD1	CASSSPWDREGNQETQYF	TGTGCCAGCAGTTCCCCATGGGACAGGGAGGGGAATCAAGAGACCCAGTACTTC
TRBV20-1	NA	TRBJ2-2	NA	CSARGLAGELFF	TGCAGTGCTAGAGGCCTAGCCGGGGAGCTGTTTTTT
TRBV11-2	few	TRBJ1-1	NA	CASRPAGVFTEAFF	TGTGCCAGCAGACCGGCGGGGGTCTTCACTGAAGCTTTCTTT
TRBV5-1	NA	TRBJ1-1	NA	CASSLDTGNTEAFF	TGCGCCAGCAGCTTGGATACAGGGAACACTGAAGCTTTCTTT
TRBV6-5	once	TRBJ2-7	NA	CASSYSWDPNPQYF	TGTGCCAGCAGTTACTCGTGGGACCCAAATCCGCAGTACTTC
TRBV5-1	few	TRBJ2-1	NA	CATRGGTSSYNEQFF	TGCGCCACCCGAGGGGGTACTAGCTCCTACAATGAGCAGTTCTTC
TRBV5-1	NA	TRBJ2-5	TRBD2	CASSLGVAGGLQETQYF	TGCGCCAGCAGCTTGGGGGTAGCGGGAGGTCTCCAAGAGACCCAGTACTTC
TRBV24-1	NA	TRBJ2-1	NA	CATSEHSAREQFF	TGTGCCACCAGTGAGCACAGCGCTAGAGAGCAGTTCTTC
TRBV5-6	NA	TRBJ2-1	NA	CASSATSPGLLEQFF	TGTGCCAGCAGCGCCACTAGTCCGGGGCTTCTTGAGCAGTTCTTC
TRBV20-1	NA	TRBJ2-5	NA	CSARDQEYQETQYF	TGCAGTGCTAGAGATCAAGAGTACCAAGAGACCCAGTACTTC
TRBV5-1	few	TRBJ2-3	TRBD2	CASSSRLARRADTQYF	TGCGCCAGCAGCTCCAGACTAGCCCGGAGGGCAGATACGCAGTATTTT
TRBV7-3	once	TRBJ2-1	TRBD1	CASSVHRGAYNEQFF	TGTGCCAGCAGCGTACACAGGGGGGCCTACAATGAGCAGTTCTTC
TRBV20-1	few	TRBJ2-5	TRBD1	CSASPLRQGVRFETQYF	TGCAGTGCTAGCCCCCTCAGACAGGGGGTGAGGTTCGAGACCCAGTACTTC
TRBV10-3	NA	TRBJ2-3	TRBD2	CAISDPSGRAERKAQYF	TGTGCCATCAGTGACCCGAGCGGGAGGGCCGAGAGGAAGGCGCAGTATTTT